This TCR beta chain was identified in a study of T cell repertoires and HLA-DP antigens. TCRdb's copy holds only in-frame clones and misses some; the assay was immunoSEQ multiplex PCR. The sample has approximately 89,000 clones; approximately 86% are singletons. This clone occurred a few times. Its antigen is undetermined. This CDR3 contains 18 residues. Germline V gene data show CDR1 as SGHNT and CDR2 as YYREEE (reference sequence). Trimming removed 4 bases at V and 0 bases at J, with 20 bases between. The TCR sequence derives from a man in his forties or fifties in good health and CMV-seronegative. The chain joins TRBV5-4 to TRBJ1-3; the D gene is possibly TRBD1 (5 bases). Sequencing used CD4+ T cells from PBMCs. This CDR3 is CASSHQSTGRFSGNTIYF. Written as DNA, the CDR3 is TGTGCCAGCAGCCACCAGTCAACGGGACGGTTCTCTGGAAACACCATATATTTT.